This T cell receptor (beta chain) was found in a study of tumor-infiltrating lymphocytes in primary liver carcinoma listed by TCRdb under 2017. In the study overall: Between late 2015 and early 2016, about 5 patients in China with histopathologically diagnosed primary liver carcinoma had their tumors surgically resected. The five patients, three men and two women aged 30 to 69 years, had hepatocellular carcinoma (four) or combined HCC and intrahepatic cholangiocarcinoma (one). The tumors of the five patients were staged as T1-T3 N0M0, with maximum diameters ranging from 4.2 to 10 cm. Each sample produced about 3.5 to 7.13 million productive TCRbeta reads, and read depth showed no significant difference between tissue types. For each liver tumor, the study sampled five regions along with adjacent normal tissue and blood, and applied TCRbeta repertoire sequencing, expression microarrays and whole-exome sequencing. TCRbeta repertoire sequencing covered 35 or so specimens from 5 patients: roughly 25 tumor regions, 5 adjacent noncancerous liver tissues and 5 peripheral blood samples. Technical replicate repertoires showed high reproducibility, with mean shared-clone rates around 0.9 and correlation coefficients above 0.95. Paper-wide results and their limitations: Compared with blood, tumors had a significantly larger share of the repertoire taken up by the top 250 clones (p = 0.039). Bulk unsorted samples precluded comparing CD4+ and CD8+ T cell repertoires. Because sequencing covered only the TCR beta chain and unpaired alpha chains were not captured, true repertoire diversity is likely underestimated. The study included only a handful of patients, and the authors note findings should be validated in a larger study. Repertoire overlap was higher between tumor regions (mean about 35%) than tumor-adjacent (around 17%) or tumor-blood (14%) pairs, consistent with antigen-driven expansion.

Starting from around 500 ng total RNA, TCRbeta-specific cDNA was produced by reverse transcription with a constant-region primer and ProtoScript II reverse transcriptase. Construction of the TCRbeta libraries relied on three nested rounds of multiplex PCR, following a slightly modified ARM-PCR procedure. Each of the first two PCR rounds ran for approximately 10 cycles using multiplex TRBV1-TRBV30 forward primers together with a Cbeta reverse primer. Sample barcodes and Illumina adapters were added in a final 25-cycle PCR using Deep VentR polymerase. Before sequencing, amplicons of 200-500 bp were gel-purified using a QIAquick gel extraction kit. The TCRbeta amplicons were sequenced with 250-bp paired-end reads on an Illumina HiSeq 2500. On the study's bioinformatics: Quality trimming of reads was performed with Trimmomatic v0.33, and paired reads were merged with FLASH v1.2.11 so that full CDR3 sequences could be recovered. MiGEC v1.2.1b assigned V, D and J germline segments to the rearranged TCRbeta sequences. Clonotype statistics, along with Shannon-Wiener diversity indices, were calculated using VDJtools v1.0.0. Except for diversity analysis, only each sample's 250 most abundant clonotypes were used in subsequent analyses to reduce sampling bias. TCRdb's own reprocessing of the public reads used fastp at Q25 and MiXCR and kept productive beta chains. Every distinct CDR3 protein forms one entry, paired with its most common genes and DNA. The V and J calls and clone size are TCRdb's, not the authors'. The sample yields about 180,000 distinct CDR3 sequences; 50% to 75% were counted once. About 70% of the sample lies in the top ten.

RNA from unsorted whole blood was extracted with TRIzol reagent, and germline DNA was obtained with the DNeasy Blood & Tissue kit. Chronic HBV infection was present in the patients, and the patients were treatment-naive at sampling. Before surgery, approximately 4 milliliters of peripheral blood were collected into K2EDTA tubes. With regard to this clonotype: Its antigen is unknown. This could be a read error, since a much larger clone is one nucleotide away.

V and J lose 5 bases and 2 bases, and a span of 13 bases separates them. CDR1 and CDR2, looked up from the germline V gene, are SGHAT and FQNNGV. Inclusive of the bounding cysteine and phenylalanine, the CDR3 is 16 residues long. Kept here is only the CDR3 DNA, which spans 48 bases and is read in frame from base 1. The chain is encoded by TRBV11-2 joined to TRBJ2-6, with no D gene named confidently. Sequencing was done on a sample of peripheral blood. This TCR was sampled from a man aged 40-49 years with primary liver carcinoma and hepatitis B virus infection. The CDR3 corresponds to CASSPLQSAGANVLTF. The DNA sequence follows: TGTGCCAGCAGCCCATTACAATCGGCTGGGGCCAACGTCCTGACTTTC. This CDR3, with the reference TRBV11-2 and TRBJ2-6 proteins standing in past its ends, gives the full variable domain EAGVAQSPRYKIIEKRQSVAFWCNPISGHATLYWYQQILGQGPKLLIQFQNNGVVDDSQLPKDRFSAERLKGVDSTLKIQPAKLEDSAVYLCASSPLQSAGANVLTFGAGSRLTVL.